This TCR beta chain is from a study of a mutant IDH1 vaccine in newly diagnosed glioma. The CDR3 is made up of 15 amino acids. CDR1 and CDR2 (germline): SEHNR, FQNEAQ (reference sequence). The J segment lost 8 bases and the V segment lost 5 bases, leaving 8 bases of the junction unmatched. Time point indicated: week 35, safety follow-up. One vaccine dose held 300 ug of mutant IDH1 20-mer peptide and came with topical imiquimod. Donors had new IDH1-mutant astrocytomas of WHO grade 3 or 4 (ATRX-lost). TCRdb keeps only in-frame clones here, not all; method: immunoSEQ multiplex PCR. The sample lists about 31,000 clones; more than 65% were seen once. Points on this clone: Its antigen is unidentified.

The sequencing here drew on PBMCs, taken from a glioma patient whose treatment included an IDH1 peptide vaccine. This TCR was sampled from a man aged 25 to 40 with glioma. V is TRBV7-9 and J is TRBJ1-4; 10 bases are a match to TRBD1. CDR3 loop: CASSPGQGEGEKLFF. The CDR3 DNA follows: TGTGCCAGCAGCCCCGGACAGGGGGAGGGAGAAAAACTGTTTTTT.